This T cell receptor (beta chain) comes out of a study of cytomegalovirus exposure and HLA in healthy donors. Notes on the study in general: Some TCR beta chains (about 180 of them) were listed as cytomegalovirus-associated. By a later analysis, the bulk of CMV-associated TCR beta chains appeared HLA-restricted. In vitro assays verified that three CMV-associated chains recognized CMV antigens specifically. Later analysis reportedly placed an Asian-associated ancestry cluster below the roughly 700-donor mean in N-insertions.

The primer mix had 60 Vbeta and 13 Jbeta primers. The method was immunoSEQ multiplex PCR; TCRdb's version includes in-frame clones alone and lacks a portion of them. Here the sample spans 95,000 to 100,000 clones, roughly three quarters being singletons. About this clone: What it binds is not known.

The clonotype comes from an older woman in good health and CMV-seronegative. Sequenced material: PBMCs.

CDR3 in DNA: TGTGCCAGCAGGAGGAGCATGAACACTGAAGCTTTCTTT. This translates into CASRRSMNTEAFF. V usage is TRBV6-5 and J usage is TRBJ1-1, with D hard to call. Per the germline V gene, CDR1 is MNHEY and CDR2 is SVGAGI. This CDR3 has 13 residues. V lost 6 bases, J lost 0 bases, and 8 bases lay in between.